This TCR beta chain was recovered during a study of blood T cell repertoires in COVID-19. Germline V CDR1 and CDR2: MDHEN, SYDVKM. This CDR3 contains 16 residues. The germline V and J ends were trimmed by 5 bases and 8 bases, with 24 bases remaining between them. Seattle-derived patients entered the study during active infection and were followed longitudinally. Original methodology: From reference gene primer amplification, estimates of nucleated cell counts were derived. TCRdb keeps only in-frame clones here, not all; method: immunoSEQ multiplex PCR. V, J and clone size were drawn from that table, and D and trimming were deduced from the DNA. The data contain approximately 150,000 clones, about four fifths of them singletons.

V gene TRBV28 combines with J gene TRBJ1-2; a weak D match, TRBD1 (5 bases). Material for sequencing was peripheral blood. This TCR was sampled from a woman between 55 and 75 years old with COVID-19, enrolled during active disease. For the CDR3, the DNA is TGTGCCAGCAGTCTACCCGGGACTTCCCGACAAGAGGGCTACACCTTC. The encoded protein is CASSLPGTSRQEGYTF.